The TCR beta chain under discussion was sequenced for a study of T cell repertoires in cytomegalovirus infection. Each CDR3 protein is one row after TCRdb ran MiXCR on the reads. The top ten hold about 24% of the sample, which has 500,000 or so distinct CDR3 sequences, about 15% seen once. The V gene lost 6 bases and the J gene lost 6 bases, with 8 bases spanning the gap. CDR1 and CDR2 (germline): MDHEN, SYDVKM. This CDR3 is built from 12 residues. This clonotype was picked up many times. The origin of this receptor is a human donor in good health (CMV status not recorded). Some clones in this sample may be carry-over from other donors' samples. V gene TRBV28 combines with J gene TRBJ2-2; possibly TRBD1 for D (5 bases). Source material: CD8+ T cells from PBMCs. The CDR3 loop is CASRRGPGELFF. The CDR3 region has the DNA TGTGCCAGCAGAAGGGGCCCCGGGGAGCTGTTTTTT.